This TCR beta chain was recorded in a study of blood T cell repertoires in COVID-19. Using immunoSEQ multiplex PCR, the repertoire was profiled, and TCRdb retains in-frame clones only, with some absent. The data show approximately 300,000 clones, 85% to 90% seen once. Clinical histories supplied by participants themselves formed the basis of cohort assignment. Germline V CDR1 and CDR2: SNHLY, FYNNEI. J gave up 6 bases and V 6 bases, and 19 bases lay outside the gene matches. The CDR3 consists of 18 residues. The sequence was obtained from a man aged 30 to 45 who had recovered from COVID-19. The sequenced material came from PBMCs or T cells enriched from blood (not recorded which). The chain recombines TRBV2 with TRBJ1-5, with TRBD1 matching over 8 bases. The CDR3 reads CASSGSGQGLSWGQPQHF. CDR3 sequence (DNA): TGTGCCAGCAGCGGATCTGGACAGGGACTTTCCTGGGGTCAGCCCCAGCATTTT.